This T cell receptor beta chain appears in the sequencing data of a study of Ad26.COV2.S vaccination and SARS-CoV-2 variants. Across the whole study: Intramuscularly, Ad26.COV2.S was given either once or twice, 56 days apart.

Assay: immunoSEQ multiplex PCR; the TCRdb copy retains only in-frame clones and omits some. The sample consists of some 520,000 clones, around 88% of them appearing once. Noted treatment: some 19 received Ad26.COV2.S at low or high dose, single or two shots; about 5 received placebo; per-sample allocation not given. Sampling took place 63 days after the first vaccine or placebo injection. General study points: Vaccine recipients posted higher spike-specific TCR breadth than their placebo counterparts. Placebo recipients and vaccine recipients were similar in non-spike TCR breadth.

V was clipped by 2 bases and J by 0 bases; unmatched bases: 2. The CDR3 extends over 16 amino acids. Germline V gene sequence: CDR1 MNHNY, CDR2 SVGAGI (reference sequence). This clone was seen a handful of times. Its matching antigen is unknown. Specimen: peripheral blood, collected in a trial of Ad26.COV2.S vaccine versus placebo. The rearrangement joins TRBV6-6 to TRBJ2-2; 8 bases are shared with TRBD2. This clonotype was obtained from a person between 18 and 65 years old who received the Ad26.COV2.S COVID-19 vaccine or a placebo. This chain's CDR3 is CASSYPGLANTGELFF. The CDR3 DNA reads as TGTGCCAGCAGTTACCCGGGACTAGCGAACACCGGGGAGCTGTTTTTT.